This passage covers 31 T cell receptor beta chains from one sample sequenced in a study of cytotoxic CD8 clonotypes in ibrutinib-treated CLL. Repertoires were generated with immunoSEQ multiplex PCR, while TCRdb's copy carries only in-frame clones and drops some. The sample has over 20,000 clones; around 75% are singletons. Sequenced material: PBMCs, taken before ibrutinib treatment. All receptors derive from a human donor with chronic lymphocytic leukemia.

This clone was recorded only once. This rearrangement joins TRBV30 to TRBJ1-1; D is unclear. Trimming left V 2 bases short and J 2 bases short, with 6 bases between. This CDR3 is 12 amino acids long. Germline V CDR1 and CDR2: GTSNPN, SVGIG (reference sequence). CDR3: CAWSPSNTEAFF. The CDR3 nucleotides read TGTGCCTGGAGTCCGTCTAACACTGAAGCTTTCTTT.

This clone has a single count. CDR3 nucleotide sequence: TGTGCCAGCAGACGACAGGGGTCTAGCGCCCACGAGCAGTACTTC. Translated, it gives CASRRQGSSAHEQYF. The chain combines TRBV28 with TRBJ2-7; 8 positions agree with TRBD1. Germline values: CDR1 MDHEN, CDR2 SYDVKM. V trimming: 6 bases; J trimming: 5 bases; junction bases outside the gene matches: 12. The CDR3 contains 15 residues.

The chain carries TRBV20-1 and TRBJ1-1; D is unresolved. There are 11 residues in the CDR3. Germline loops: CDR1 DFQATT, CDR2 SNEGSKA (reference sequence). V was shortened by 1 base and J by 4 bases, with 4 bases between the two germline ends. The DNA for the CDR3 is TGCAGTGCTAGAGGCGGCACTGAAGCTTTCTTT. This sequence encodes CSARGGTEAFF.

This clone was detected once. This sequence joins TRBV11-1 and TRBJ2-5; D might be TRBD1 (6 bases). CDR1 is SGHAT, CDR2 FQDESV, per germline (reference sequence). This CDR3 spans 15 amino acids. Trimming left V 3 bases short and J 2 bases short, with 13 bases between. The DNA for the CDR3 is TGTGCCAGCAGCTTGGGACAACAGGGTCAAGAGACCCAGTACTTC. This gives the protein CASSLGQQGQETQYF.

This clone was detected a few times. V gene TRBV28 combines with J gene TRBJ2-1; 8 positions match TRBD2. The CDR3 has 14 amino acids. Germline CDR1 MDHEN, CDR2 SYDVKM. Trimming removed 10 bases from V and 3 bases from J; junction bases left unmatched: 8. CDR3 region: CATKRERRYNEQFF. CDR3 nucleotides: TGTGCCACCAAGCGGGAGCGTCGCTACAATGAGCAGTTCTTC.

J is TRBJ1-6 and V is TRBV6-5, with D maybe TRBD1 (6 bases). The CDR3 covers 15 residues. V lost 6 bases, J lost 8 bases, and 17 bases lay in between. From germline, CDR1 is MNHEY and CDR2 SVGAGI. Written as DNA, the CDR3 is TGTGCCAGCAGGAACAGGGCCCCTTTATATTCACCCCTCCACTTT. Translation gives CASRNRAPLYSPLHF.

This sequence joins TRBV7-6 and TRBJ2-1; 10 nucleotides align to TRBD2. Germline V CDR1 and CDR2: SGHVS, FNYEAQ. V lost 1 base to trimming and J lost 9 bases; unmatched junction nucleotides: 9. CDR3 size: 16 residues. This CDR3 is CASSLGAGGTSGEQFF. The DNA of the CDR3 is TGTGCCAGCAGCTTAGGAGCGGGGGGGACCTCGGGTGAGCAGTTCTTC.

This clone was counted once. V gene TRBV7-9 combines with J gene TRBJ2-5, with 8 bases identical to TRBD1. V lost 2 bases to trimming and J lost 4 bases; unmatched junction nucleotides: 3. CDR3 length: 14 residues. CDR1 is SEHNR, CDR2 FQNEAQ, per germline (reference sequence). CDR3 protein: CASSLQGAGETQYF. CDR3 coding DNA: TGTGCCAGCAGCTTACAGGGGGCGGGAGAGACCCAGTACTTC. Based on the CDR3 plus reference TRBV7-9 and TRBJ2-5, the full variable domain is DTGVSQNPRHKITKRGQNVTFRCDPISEHNRLYWYRQTLGQGPEFLTYFQNEAQLEKSRLLSDRFSAERPKGSFSTLEIQRTEQGDSAMYLCASSLQGAGETQYFGPGTRLLVL.

This chain links TRBV27 with TRBJ1-1; D might be TRBD1 (5 bases). V was clipped by 8 bases and J by 1 base, with 26 bases between them. In germline, CDR1 is MNHEY, CDR2 SMNVEV (reference sequence). This CDR3 has 18 amino acids. This CDR3 reads CASSPGPGPPVRNTEAFF. The CDR3 DNA reads as TGTGCCAGCTCCCCTGGGCCGGGACCCCCAGTCAGGAACACTGAAGCTTTCTTT.

The chain uses TRBV4-2 and TRBJ1-2, with D possibly matching TRBD1 (6 bases). This CDR3 has 14 residues. Germline V lookup: CDR1 LGHNA, CDR2 YNFKEQ. V was shortened by 0 bases and J by 3 bases, with 8 bases between the two germline ends. The CDR3 DNA reads TGTGCCAGCAGCCAAGACAGGGGAGACTATGGCTACACCTTC. It is translated as CASSQDRGDYGYTF.

This chain joins TRBV6-4 and TRBJ2-1; no definite D call. The V gene's germline CDR1 is MRHNA and CDR2 SNTAGT. There are 15 residues in the CDR3. The ends were cut back, 3 bases at V and 0 bases at J, with 9 bases in the middle. For the CDR3, the DNA is TGTGCCAGCAGTGATTACCGAAGCTCCTACAATGAGCAGTTCTTC. Encoded protein: CASSDYRSSYNEQFF.

The chain couples TRBV19 to TRBJ2-1; unclear D gene. V lost 9 bases and J 9 bases, leaving 15 bases between the germline ends. This CDR3 is built from 12 residues. Germline V gene data show CDR1 as LNHDA and CDR2 as SQIVND (reference sequence). The DNA for the CDR3 is TGTGCCAGCGCCCGCCCCCCAAGTGAGCAGTTCTTC. Translation gives CASARPPSEQFF.

V and J are TRBV10-3 and TRBJ2-4; 9 bases align to TRBD1. The CDR3 spans 14 residues. V dropped 6 bases and J dropped 6; count of bases not matched to a gene: 6. Germline CDR1 and CDR2: ENHRY and SYGVKD. The CDR3 sequence: CAISETGGLNIQYF. The CDR3, as DNA: TGTGCCATCAGCGAGACAGGGGGGTTAAACATTCAGTACTTC.

This sequence joins TRBV2 and TRBJ2-7; D not certain. The germline V gene has CDR1 SNHLY and CDR2 FYNNEI. CDR3 size: 13 residues. Trimming cost V 4 bases and J 1 base, with 8 bases left between them. The CDR3 here is CASSGRESYEQYF. Here the CDR3 DNA reads TGTGCCAGCAGTGGTAGGGAATCCTACGAGCAGTACTTC.

The chain links TRBV30 to TRBJ1-5; a possible D gene is TRBD1 (5 bases). CDR1 is GTSNPN, CDR2 SVGIG, per germline (reference sequence). V lost 1 base, J lost 2 bases, and 6 bases lay in between. The length of the CDR3 is 13 residues. In nucleotides, the CDR3 is TGTGCCTGGAGTGGGGACGGCAATCAGCCCCAGCATTTT. Translation gives CAWSGDGNQPQHF. Drawing the rest from reference TRBV30 and TRBJ1-5, the complete variable domain is SQTIHQWPATLVQPVGSPLSLECTVEGTSNPNLYWYRQAAGRGLQLLFYSVGIGQISSEVPQNLSASRPQDRQFILSSKKLLLSDSGFYLCAWSGDGNQPQHFGDGTRLSIL.

This rearrangement joins TRBV6-1 to TRBJ2-3, with 9 bases fitting TRBD1. The V gene end was trimmed by 5 bases and the J gene end by 3 bases; junction bases not matched to a gene: 6. The CDR3 runs 15 residues. Per germline, CDR1 MNHNS and CDR2 SASEGT. The CDR3 loop reads CASSRDRARTDTQYF. Written as DNA, the CDR3 is TGTGCCAGCAGTAGGGACAGGGCCCGGACAGATACGCAGTATTTT.

The chain is built from TRBV5-5 and TRBJ2-5; D is ambiguous. Trimming took 3 bases from V and 1 from J, leaving 13 bases between them. From germline, CDR1 is SGHKS and CDR2 YYEKEE (reference sequence). There are 15 residues in the CDR3. The CDR3 reads CASSSWARSQETQYF. Written as DNA, the CDR3 is TGTGCCAGCAGCTCCTGGGCCCGTTCCCAAGAGACCCAGTACTTC.

This clone was counted between two and nine times. The rearrangement links TRBV19 to TRBJ1-2; 9 nucleotides line up with TRBD1. This CDR3 has 14 residues. Germline-derived CDR1 and CDR2 are LNHDA and SQIVND (reference sequence). V was pared by 8 bases and J by 2 bases, with 6 bases of the junction left unmatched. The CDR3 region has the DNA TGTGCCAGTGCCCCGGGACAGGGAAACTATGGCTACACCTTC. It encodes CASAPGQGNYGYTF. Drawing the rest from reference TRBV19 and TRBJ1-2, the complete variable domain is DGGITQSPKYLFRKEGQNVTLSCEQNLNHDAMYWYRQDPGQGLRLIYYSQIVNDFQKGDIAEGYSVSREKKESFPLTVTSAQKNPTAFYLCASAPGQGNYGYTFGSGTRLTVV.

Written as DNA, the CDR3 is TGTGCCAGCGGTAGACCAGGGGGCTACGAGCAGTACTTC. Protein: CASGRPGGYEQYF. This rearrangement joins TRBV28 to TRBJ2-7; 7 nucleotides align to TRBD1. The length of the CDR3 is 13 residues. Germline lookup yields CDR1 MDHEN and CDR2 SYDVKM. J was trimmed by 3 bases and V by 8 bases; bases with no gene match: 7.

This clone was found a few times. This chain joins TRBV6-5 and TRBJ1-4; possibly TRBD1 for D (6 bases). The CDR3 consists of 15 residues. Trimming took 0 bases from V and 8 from J, leaving 13 bases between them. Germline V gene sequence: CDR1 MNHEY, CDR2 SVGAGI. The CDR3 region is CASSYSVQGREKLFF. As DNA, the CDR3 is TGTGCCAGCAGTTACTCGGTGCAGGGGCGCGAAAAACTGTTTTTT.

V is TRBV6-5 and J is TRBJ1-5; D remains unclear. V dropped 7 bases and J dropped 0 bases, with 10 bases sitting between them. Germline V gives CDR1 MNHEY, CDR2 SVGAGI. The CDR3 extends over 14 amino acids. In DNA form, the CDR3 reads TGTGCCAGCAAAATCACGTATAGCAATCAGCCCCAGCATTTT. This gives the protein CASKITYSNQPQHF.

The V and J genes are TRBV11-2 and TRBJ2-1; tentatively, D is TRBD2 (5 bases). Deletions cut 1 base from V and 7 bases from J, with 14 bases between. This CDR3 is built from 15 residues. Germline assignment: CDR1 SGHAT and CDR2 FQNNGV. This CDR3 is CASSLVTGIGNEQFF. CDR3 nucleotide sequence: TGTGCCAGCAGCTTAGTTACGGGGATCGGGAATGAGCAGTTCTTC. Full variable domain (rest looked up from reference TRBV11-2 and TRBJ2-1): EAGVAQSPRYKIIEKRQSVAFWCNPISGHATLYWYQQILGQGPKLLIQFQNNGVVDDSQLPKDRFSAERLKGVDSTLKIQPAKLEDSAVYLCASSLVTGIGNEQFFGPGTRLTVL.

V and J are TRBV4-3 and TRBJ1-5; no definite D call. The CDR3 length is 13 residues. From germline, CDR1 is LGHNA and CDR2 YSLEER. Trimming cost V 0 bases and J 7 bases, with 7 bases left between them. CDR3 sequence reads: CASSQEGGQPQHF. CDR3 sequence (DNA): TGCGCCAGCAGCCAAGAAGGAGGGCAGCCCCAGCATTTT.

The chain couples TRBV2 to TRBJ1-2, with TRBD1 as a possible D gene (5 bases). Germline lookup yields CDR1 SNHLY and CDR2 FYNNEI. Trimming shortened V by 9 bases and J by 5 bases, and 19 bases separated the two germline ends. CDR3 size: 14 residues. The CDR3 region has the DNA TGTGCCAGAGGAATGAAGGGGCTGGATTATGGCTACACCTTC. It yields the protein CARGMKGLDYGYTF. Drawing the rest from reference TRBV2 and TRBJ1-2, the complete variable domain is EPEVTQTPSHQVTQMGQEVILRCVPISNHLYFYWYRQILGQKVEFLVSFYNNEISEKSEIFDDQFSVERPDGSNFTLKIRSTKLEDSAMYFCARGMKGLDYGYTFGSGTRLTVV.

This chain connects TRBV19 to TRBJ2-3; 9 bases line up with TRBD1. In germline, CDR1 is LNHDA, CDR2 SQIVND (reference sequence). With 5 bases clipped from V and 3 bases from J, the junction kept 6 bases outside the gene matches. The length of the CDR3 is 15 residues. The CDR3 protein is CASSHRGLGTDTQYF. In DNA form, the CDR3 reads TGTGCCAGTAGTCACAGGGGGCTCGGGACAGATACGCAGTATTTT. Full variable domain (rest looked up from reference TRBV19 and TRBJ2-3): DGGITQSPKYLFRKEGQNVTLSCEQNLNHDAMYWYRQDPGQGLRLIYYSQIVNDFQKGDIAEGYSVSREKKESFPLTVTSAQKNPTAFYLCASSHRGLGTDTQYFGPGTRLTVL.

This sequence joins TRBV4-2 and TRBJ2-1; possibly TRBD2 for D (6 bases). This CDR3 spans 15 amino acids. The germline V gene encodes CDR1 LGHNA and CDR2 YNFKEQ. Trimming left V 1 base short and J 4 bases short, with 11 bases between. CDR3: CASSQAGTVYNEQFF. DNA for the CDR3: TGTGCCAGCAGCCAAGCTGGGACTGTTTACAATGAGCAGTTCTTC.

The chain is built from TRBV5-4 and TRBJ2-7; 7 bases align to TRBD1. The CDR3 is 16 amino acids. CDR1 SGHNT and CDR2 YYREEE come from the germline V gene (reference sequence). With 0 bases clipped from V and 5 bases from J, the junction kept 11 bases outside the gene matches. For the CDR3, the DNA is TGTGCCAGCAGCTTGGGAGGGGGCAGGGGTGTCCACGAGCAGTACTTC. Translating gives CASSLGGGRGVHEQYF.

The chain recombines TRBV19 with TRBJ1-1; a weak D match, TRBD1 (5 bases). This CDR3 spans 16 amino acids. V was pared by 5 bases and J by 4 bases, with 20 bases between. Germline V gene sequence: CDR1 LNHDA, CDR2 SQIVND (reference sequence). The DNA for the CDR3 is TGTGCCAGTAGTTTTCCGGGTCTTCCTACAGGCACTGAAGCTTTCTTT. Its protein is CASSFPGLPTGTEAFF.

The rearrangement joins TRBV5-1 to TRBJ1-1; D unclear. Trimming shortened V by 2 bases and J by 4 bases, and 12 bases separated the two germline ends. Germline values: CDR1 SGHRS, CDR2 YFSETQ. The CDR3 is made up of 14 amino acids. CDR3 DNA sequence: TGCGCCAGCAGCTTCACGGAGGAGGCCACTGAAGCTTTCTTT. Amino acids: CASSFTEEATEAFF. Using reference TRBV5-1 and TRBJ1-1 for the parts outside the CDR3, the full variable domain is KAGVTQTPRYLIKTRGQQVTLSCSPISGHRSVSWYQQTPGQGLQFLFEYFSETQRNKGNFPGRFSGRQFSNSRSEMNVSTLELGDSALYLCASSFTEEATEAFFGQGTRLTVV.

The rearrangement joins TRBV19 to TRBJ2-1; 7 bases match TRBD1. The V and J ends lost 3 bases and 10 bases, in that order; junction bases with no gene match: 9. Germline assignment: CDR1 LNHDA and CDR2 SQIVND (reference sequence). The CDR3 is made up of 14 amino acids. For the CDR3, the DNA is TGTGCCAGTAGTATTAACAGGGGACCCAGCGAGCAGTTCTTC. As protein: CASSINRGPSEQFF.

The chain carries TRBV4-2 and TRBJ2-3; TRBD2 agrees at 9 bases. Germline CDR1 is LGHNA and CDR2 is YNFKEQ. The trim removed 0 bases at V and 3 bases at J, leaving 7 bases unmatched. The length of the CDR3 is 17 residues. The CDR3 loop reads CASSQDWASGATDTQYF. The CDR3 region has the DNA TGTGCCAGCAGCCAAGATTGGGCTAGCGGGGCGACAGATACGCAGTATTTT.